The rows below give T cell receptor beta chains drawn from one sample of a study of radiation and T cells in renal cell carcinoma. Sequenced by immunoSEQ multiplex PCR; TCRdb stores in-frame clones only, minus some. The data contain more than 60,000 clones, roughly 80% of them singletons. Material: blood, obtained from a patient whose treatment included radiotherapy and nephrectomy. These TCRs come from a woman aged 55-70 years with renal cell carcinoma. The CDR3 runs from the conserved cysteine through the conserved F or W. A D gene is named only where the DNA matches it firmly. For some rows the clone size is stated as once, few or many, or as a class when expanded; others skip it.

TRBV9	.	TRBJ2-2	.	TGTGCCAGCAGCGTAGGTAGGAGTGGCGGGGAGCTGTTTTTT	CASSVGRSGGELFF
TRBV23-1	.	TRBJ2-7	TRBD1	TGCGCCAGCAGTTCCGGACAGGGCCTCTACGAGCAGTACTTC	CASSSGQGLYEQYF
TRBV28	.	TRBJ1-2	TRBD1	TGTGCCAGCAGTTCAACCGGACAGGGCCACTATGGCTACACCTTC	CASSSTGQGHYGYTF
TRBV7-9	.	TRBJ2-3	TRBD2	TGTGCCAGCAGCCCGGAGGGGACTAGCGGCAGCACAGATACGCAGTATTTT	CASSPEGTSGSTDTQYF
TRBV6-5	.	TRBJ2-7	TRBD1	TGTGCCAGCAGTTACGCCGGACAGGGGTTATACGAGCAGTACTTC	CASSYAGQGLYEQYF
TRBV5-1	.	TRBJ1-5	TRBD1	TGCGCCAGCAGCCCGGACAGGGGCAGTCAGCCCCAGCATTTT	CASSPDRGSQPQHF
TRBV5-6	.	TRBJ1-2	.	TGTGCCAGCAGCTCCGGGTTTGGTGGCTACACCTTC	CASSSGFGGYTF
TRBV18	few	TRBJ2-6	.	TGTGCCAGCTCACCACGACAAACGGTCTCTGGGGCCAACGTCCTGACTTTC	CASSPRQTVSGANVLTF
TRBV27	once	TRBJ2-3	.	TGTGCCAGCAGTTCCATCCCCGGACCAGATACGCAGTATTTT	CASSSIPGPDTQYF
TRBV28	.	TRBJ1-5	TRBD1	TGTGCCAGCAGACCCCTGGGACAGGGGGTTCAGCCCCAGCATTTT	CASRPLGQGVQPQHF
TRBV29-1	.	TRBJ1-2	TRBD1	TGCAGCGTTGAGGTTAGGGGGCTAGGCTATGGCTACACCTTC	CSVEVRGLGYGYTF
TRBV7-9	.	TRBJ1-2	TRBD1	TGTGCCAGCAGCTGGACAGGGTCGGATGGCTACACCTTC	CASSWTGSDGYTF
TRBV10-2	.	TRBJ2-6	TRBD2	TGCGCCAGCAGTGCACGGACTAGCGGGGACTCTGGGGCCAACGTCCTGACTTTC	CASSARTSGDSGANVLTF
TRBV7-2	few	TRBJ1-5	.	TGTGCCAGCAGCCCGTCTACCGAGACCCAGCATTTT	CASSPSTETQHF
TRBV6-6	.	TRBJ2-7	.	TGTGCCAGCAGTTACTCGACCAGCGGATCCTACGAGCAGTACTTC	CASSYSTSGSYEQYF
TRBV27	.	TRBJ2-1	TRBD2	TGTGCCAGCAGTTTATCGAGAGGTAGCGGGAGGAATAGGGAGCAGTTCTTC	CASSLSRGSGRNREQFF
TRBV19	.	TRBJ1-2	.	TGTGCCAGCACGCGTCGGGACGGGACGGACTACACCTTC	CASTRRDGTDYTF